The T cell receptor (beta chain) described here comes from a study of shared clonotypes between healthy human individuals. Study results and caveats: A generally larger estimated richness was seen in naive subsets than in memory subsets.

CDR1 LNHDA and CDR2 SQIVND come from the germline V gene (reference sequence). Trimming took off 6 bases at V and 0 bases at J, with 11 bases between the two ends. The CDR3 spans 15 residues. With respect to this clone: The antigen remains unidentified.

Running of the assay took place at deep level. Some clones are missing from TCRdb's copy, which holds only in-frame ones; the method was immunoSEQ multiplex PCR. The sample holds hundreds of thousands of clones; roughly 78% are singletons and the top ten take about 1.8%. The chain carries TRBV19 and TRBJ2-2; no clear D gene. The specimen sequenced was memory CD4+ T cells sorted from blood. Subset described: CD45RA-negative fraction. The clonotype was recovered from a woman aged 30 to 39 in good health. CDR3 DNA sequence: TGTGCCAGTAGCGGCGGACCCTCGAACACCGGGGAGCTGTTTTTT. The encoded protein is CASSGGPSNTGELFF.